This section outlines one TCR beta chain sequence together with its context. Which antigen it targets is not known. No base qualities exist here, and no much larger clone lies one base off it. Library prep was done by the immunoSEQ multiplex PCR assay. Entries here come from immuneACCESS through TCRdb and include only in-frame sequences with V and J called. Some clones fail to appear in such tables; in the studies checked, an unresolved V gene covers under half of the shortfall, and the cause of the remainder is unknown. A total of approximately 18,000 clones appear in this sample, about 79% of them only once. The leading ten clones occupy about a tenth of the sample. The sample comes from a study of technical replicates of blood from several donors (dated by TCRdb to about 2017). Trimming takes 5 bases off V and 6 bases off J; junction bases not matched to a gene: 9. The CDR3 holds 15 amino acids from the cysteine to the phenylalanine. The read is trimmed to its CDR3 DNA, 45 bases read in frame from base 1. From a lookup of the germline V gene (reference sequence), CDR1 and CDR2 are SSHAT and FNYEAQ.

Sequencing was done on a sample of PBMCs. The sequence links TRBV7-7 to TRBJ2-2; the junction holds 7 bases that match TRBD1. This clonotype was obtained from a human donor in good health. Some clones in this sample may be carry-over from other donors' samples. The nucleotide sequence is TGTGCCAGCAGCCCTCGAGACAGGGCTTCCGGGGAGCTGTTTTTT. It specifies CASSPRDRASGELFF.